Following are 18 T cell receptor beta chains from one sample sequenced in a study of CD8+ T cells in alopecia areata. Extraction of RNA preceded its reverse transcription into cDNA, which served as the sequencing template. Profiling relied on immunoSEQ multiplex PCR, and the TCRdb table lists in-frame clones only, not all of them. Of roughly 200,000 clones listed, 63% are singletons. The sequencing used CD4+ T cells sorted from blood, collected at week 0. The receptors derive from a human donor with alopecia areata.

The rearrangement uses TRBV4-3 and TRBJ1-5; D perhaps matches TRBD1 (6 bases). The CDR3 is 15 amino acids. The germline CDR1 and CDR2 sequences are LGHNA and YSLEER. Trimming cost V 0 bases and J 4 bases, with 10 bases left between them. In DNA, the CDR3 is TGCGCCAGCAGCCAAGAAGGGACACCTAATCAGCCCCAGCATTTT. Amino acids: CASSQEGTPNQPQHF.

The V call is TRBV5-6, the J call TRBJ2-3; D is undetermined. CDR3 length equals 16 residues. Between the trimmed V and J ends, which lost 3 bases and 0 bases, there was a span of 14 bases. Germline CDR1 is SGHDT and CDR2 is YYEEEE. The CDR3, as DNA: TGTGCCAGCAGCTCACTCCGGTCAGGAAGCACAGATACGCAGTATTTT. It encodes CASSSLRSGSTDTQYF.

The rearrangement joins TRBV9 to TRBJ2-3; 12 positions agree with TRBD2. CDR1 and CDR2 (germline): SGDLS, YYNGEE. The CDR3 covers 15 residues. The V and J ends lost 4 bases and 1 base, in that order; junction bases with no gene match: 1. CDR3 protein: CASSRTSGGTDTQYF. For the CDR3, the DNA is TGTGCCAGCAGCAGGACTAGCGGGGGCACAGATACGCAGTATTTT.

In its sample, this clone was seen a few times. J is TRBJ1-2 and V is TRBV14; a weak D match, TRBD1 (5 bases). V gave up 1 base and J gave up 3 bases, with 6 bases separating them. The length of the CDR3 is 13 residues. Germline V gene data show CDR1 as SGHDN and CDR2 as FVKESK. For the CDR3, the DNA is TGTGCCAGCAGCCAAGTGGGGCACTATGGCTACACCTTC. Its translation is CASSQVGHYGYTF.

The chain uses TRBV6-5 and TRBJ1-1; 7 nucleotides line up with TRBD1. The CDR3 totals 13 residues. V trimming: 7 bases; J trimming: 2 bases; junction bases outside the gene matches: 4. CDR1 MNHEY and CDR2 SVGAGI come from the germline V gene. CDR3 region: CASTRGGNTEAFF. DNA of the CDR3: TGTGCCAGCACCAGGGGGGGAAACACTGAAGCTTTCTTT.

The rearrangement joins TRBV4-3 to TRBJ1-2; tentative D call: TRBD1 (5 bases). Germline values: CDR1 LGHNA, CDR2 YSLEER. V was trimmed by 1 base and J by 8 bases, leaving 8 bases between them. The CDR3 covers 12 residues. Here the CDR3 DNA reads TGCGCCAGCAGCCAAGTGGGGCACGGCTACACCTTC. This encodes CASSQVGHGYTF.

The chain links TRBV18 to TRBJ1-1; D is ambiguous. V lost 0 bases to trimming and J lost 3 bases, with 11 bases between them. The CDR3 loop spans 15 amino acids. Germline V gene sequence: CDR1 KGHSH, CDR2 LQKENI. CDR3 region: CASSPPTVRHTEAFF. CDR3 bases: TGTGCCAGCTCACCACCCACCGTTAGGCACACTGAAGCTTTCTTT.

The chain links TRBV19 to TRBJ1-4; 7 bases are shared with TRBD1. The trim removed 7 bases at V and 8 bases at J, leaving 4 bases unmatched. The germline V gene encodes CDR1 LNHDA and CDR2 SQIVND (reference sequence). This CDR3 comprises 12 residues. The DNA of the CDR3 is TGTGCCAGTAAGCGAGGGGGCGAAAAACTGTTTTTT. Translating it yields CASKRGGEKLFF.

The chain couples TRBV2 to TRBJ2-3, with TRBD2 matching 14 bases. J was trimmed by 1 base and V by 6 bases; bases with no gene match: 6. Germline CDR1 is SNHLY and CDR2 is FYNNEI. The CDR3 length is 17 residues. The DNA for the CDR3 is TGTGCCAGCAGCCTACTGGGACTAGCGGGGGGCACAGATACGCAGTATTTT. This encodes CASSLLGLAGGTDTQYF.

The sample holds a few counts of this clone. The V call is TRBV2, the J call TRBJ1-2; TRBD1 might be the D (5 bases). V shed 6 bases and J shed 6 bases, with 20 bases lying between them. CDR1 is SNHLY, CDR2 FYNNEI, per germline. The length of the CDR3 is 15 residues. The CDR3 sequence is CASRTPAQLGHGYTF. The CDR3 bases are TGTGCCAGCAGAACTCCCGCCCAGTTGGGGCATGGCTACACCTTC.

The gene calls are TRBV7-6 and TRBJ2-3; D is ambiguous. Between the trimmed V and J ends, which lost 1 base and 14 bases, there was a span of 13 bases. Germline V gene lookup returns CDR1 SGHVS and CDR2 FNYEAQ. The CDR3 has 12 amino acids. The CDR3 reads CASSLGQDNWYF. The CDR3 DNA reads as TGTGCCAGCAGCTTAGGCCAGGATAACTGGTATTTT.

This chain joins TRBV29-1 and TRBJ1-2; D call uncertain. Per the germline V gene, CDR1 is SQVTM and CDR2 is ANQGSEA. V lost 6 bases to trimming and J lost 5 bases, with 7 bases between them. This CDR3 has 10 amino acids. Here the CDR3 DNA reads TGCAGCGTGCTCGGGTATGGCTACACCTTC. Translation: CSVLGYGYTF.

This chain links TRBV4-2 with TRBJ1-1, with D hard to call. The CDR3 consists of 11 residues. Trimming pared 3 bases from V and 11 bases from J, leaving 10 bases between. Germline V lookup: CDR1 LGHNA, CDR2 YNFKEQ. CDR3 in DNA: TGTGCCAGCAGCCAGGACCTGAGGGCTTTCTTT. Protein sequence: CASSQDLRAFF.

The rearrangement links TRBV2 to TRBJ2-3; D unresolved. V was pared by 6 bases and J by 0 bases, with 4 bases between. This CDR3 is built from 12 residues. Germline V gene lookup returns CDR1 SNHLY and CDR2 FYNNEI. The CDR3 DNA follows: TGTGCCAGCAGGACCAGCACAGATACGCAGTATTTT. Translation gives CASRTSTDTQYF. The full variable domain, in which reference TRBV2 and TRBJ2-3 provide the parts outside the CDR3, is EPEVTQTPSHQVTQMGQEVILRCVPISNHLYFYWYRQILGQKVEFLVSFYNNEISEKSEIFDDQFSVERPDGSNFTLKIRSTKLEDSAMYFCASRTSTDTQYFGPGTRLTVL.

The chain links TRBV30 to TRBJ1-1; maybe TRBD1 (5 bases). There are 13 residues in the CDR3. V lost 3 bases and J 4 bases, leaving 12 bases between the germline ends. Germline V gene lookup returns CDR1 GTSNPN and CDR2 SVGIG (reference sequence). The CDR3, as DNA: TGTGCCTGGAGGCCCCCGGGGGGCACTGAAGCTTTCTTT. This translates into CAWRPPGGTEAFF.

The V call is TRBV4-3, the J call TRBJ2-1; 8 bases map to TRBD2. Germline V lookup: CDR1 LGHNA, CDR2 YSLEER. The length of the CDR3 is 15 residues. J was trimmed by 6 bases and V by 5 bases; bases with no gene match: 9. CDR3 DNA sequence: TGCGCCAGCAGCACCGGACTAGCAGGGGCCAATGAGCAGTTCTTC. Protein sequence: CASSTGLAGANEQFF.

The rearrangement uses TRBV4-2 and TRBJ2-3, with 8 nucleotides matching TRBD2. This CDR3 spans 16 amino acids. V gave up 2 bases and J gave up 4 bases; unmatched junction bases: 8. Germline CDR1 and CDR2: LGHNA and YNFKEQ. The CDR3 nucleotides are TGTGCCAGCAGCCAACCGGGACTAGGATCGTCAGATACGCAGTATTTT. This codes for CASSQPGLGSSDTQYF.

This clone occurred a few times. J is TRBJ2-7 and V is TRBV11-3; 7 positions agree with TRBD1. CDR3 size: 16 residues. After removal of 5 bases from V and 0 bases from J, the junction contained 10 bases not matched to a gene. The germline V gene has CDR1 SGHNT and CDR2 YENEEA. The CDR3 DNA reads as TGTGCCAGCAGCCCAGCCGGGACAGCACTCTCCTACGAGCAGTACTTC. Amino acids: CASSPAGTALSYEQYF. Full variable domain (rest looked up from reference TRBV11-3 and TRBJ2-7): EAGVVQSPRYKIIEKKQPVAFWCNPISGHNTLYWYLQNLGQGPELLIRYENEEAVDDSQLPKDRFSAERLKGVDSTLKIQPAELGDSAVYLCASSPAGTALSYEQYFGPGTRLTVT.